The rows below give T cell receptor beta chains drawn from one sample of a study of T-cell memory formation after mild COVID-19. Via MiXCR, TCRdb re-called the 5' RACE reads, giving one row per CDR3 protein. The sample gives about 620,000 distinct CDR3 sequences, about 20% of which show up once; 12% is in the top ten. Sample: PBMCs or a T cell subset sorted from them (not recorded which). The source of these receptors is an adult woman who had mild COVID-19 (a few samples of this study predate the infection). Cell type and time point are not known. Both conserved end residues are part of each CDR3. The order of the fields is CDR3 length, clone size, D gene, V gene, J gene, CDR3 protein, CDR3 DNA. The D gene is left open where the match is weak. Size is stated for part of the rows, as once, few or many counts, or as a class when the clone is expanded.

len: 16
abundance: -
d_gene: -
v_gene: TRBV5-1
j_gene: TRBJ1-1
CDR3aa: CASSLVLGGQATEAFF
CDR3nt: TGCGCCAGCAGCTTGGTATTGGGGGGGCAGGCCACTGAAGCTTTCTTT

len: 13
abundance: few
d_gene: -
v_gene: TRBV6-2/TRBV6-3
j_gene: TRBJ1-5
CDR3aa: CASDLSGDQPQHF
CDR3nt: TGTGCCAGCGATCTCTCGGGGGATCAGCCCCAGCATTTT

len: 16
abundance: few
d_gene: -
v_gene: TRBV5-1
j_gene: TRBJ2-4
CDR3aa: CASSLGPDEGFNIQYF
CDR3nt: TGCGCCAGCAGCTTGGGACCGGACGAGGGGTTTAACATTCAGTACTTC

len: 17
abundance: few
d_gene: -
v_gene: TRBV20-1
j_gene: TRBJ2-7
CDR3aa: CSASVKMWGPPSYEQYF
CDR3nt: TGCAGTGCTTCCGTGAAGATGTGGGGACCCCCCTCCTACGAGCAGTACTTC

len: 13
abundance: many
d_gene: -
v_gene: TRBV7-9
j_gene: TRBJ1-5
CDR3aa: CASSSQGNQPQHF
CDR3nt: TGTGCCAGCAGCTCACAGGGCAATCAGCCCCAGCATTTT

len: 15
abundance: few
d_gene: TRBD2
v_gene: TRBV19
j_gene: TRBJ2-1
CDR3aa: CASSPIAGGYNEQFF
CDR3nt: TGTGCCAGTAGTCCGATAGCGGGGGGCTACAATGAGCAGTTCTTC

len: 18
abundance: many
d_gene: TRBD2
v_gene: TRBV6-2/TRBV6-3
j_gene: TRBJ2-2
CDR3aa: CASSRGLAGMNRAGELFF
CDR3nt: TGTGCCAGCAGCCGGGGACTAGCGGGAATGAATCGGGCCGGGGAGCTGTTTTTT

len: 14
abundance: -
d_gene: -
v_gene: TRBV7-9
j_gene: TRBJ1-5
CDR3aa: CASSFPAPGEPQHF
CDR3nt: TGTGCCAGCAGCTTCCCTGCCCCCGGGGAGCCCCAGCATTTT

len: 13
abundance: -
d_gene: -
v_gene: TRBV10-3
j_gene: TRBJ2-1
CDR3aa: CAISERASNEQFF
CDR3nt: TGTGCCATCAGTGAGAGGGCGAGCAATGAGCAGTTCTTC

len: 16
abundance: -
d_gene: -
v_gene: TRBV6-1
j_gene: TRBJ1-5
CDR3aa: CATREGQIYSNQPQHF
CDR3nt: TGTGCCACTCGGGAAGGGCAGATTTATAGCAATCAGCCCCAGCATTTT

len: 11
abundance: few
d_gene: -
v_gene: TRBV6-5
j_gene: TRBJ2-5
CDR3aa: CASSEGSTQYF
CDR3nt: TGTGCCAGCTCCGAGGGTAGCACCCAGTACTTC

len: 14
abundance: -
d_gene: -
v_gene: TRBV9
j_gene: TRBJ2-5
CDR3aa: CASSGRDSQETQYF
CDR3nt: TGTGCCAGCAGCGGCCGGGACTCCCAAGAGACCCAGTACTTC

len: 13
abundance: -
d_gene: -
v_gene: TRBV15
j_gene: TRBJ2-5
CDR3aa: CATSSLGGETQYF
CDR3nt: TGTGCCACCAGCAGTTTAGGGGGGGAGACCCAGTACTTC

len: 14
abundance: -
d_gene: TRBD1
v_gene: TRBV12-3/TRBV12-4
j_gene: TRBJ1-6
CDR3aa: CASSNRGLGSPLHF
CDR3nt: TGTGCCAGCAGTAACAGGGGGCTGGGTTCACCCCTCCACTTT

len: 13
abundance: -
d_gene: -
v_gene: TRBV12-3/TRBV12-4
j_gene: TRBJ2-7
CDR3aa: CASSLGRGGPRYF
CDR3nt: TGTGCCAGCAGTTTGGGTAGGGGGGGCCCAAGATACTTC

len: 14
abundance: few
d_gene: -
v_gene: TRBV10-3
j_gene: TRBJ2-2
CDR3aa: CAIMGFRGTGELFF
CDR3nt: TGTGCCATCATGGGTTTCCGCGGTACCGGGGAGCTGTTTTTT

len: 13
abundance: -
d_gene: -
v_gene: TRBV6-1
j_gene: TRBJ2-5
CDR3aa: CASSGNGVETQYF
CDR3nt: TGTGCCAGCAGTGGAAACGGGGTAGAGACCCAGTACTTC

len: 18
abundance: -
d_gene: -
v_gene: TRBV7-6
j_gene: TRBJ1-4
CDR3aa: CASSLTRPRERGWEKLFF
CDR3nt: TGTGCCAGCAGCTTAACTCGCCCCCGGGAGCGGGGGTGGGAAAAACTGTTTTTT